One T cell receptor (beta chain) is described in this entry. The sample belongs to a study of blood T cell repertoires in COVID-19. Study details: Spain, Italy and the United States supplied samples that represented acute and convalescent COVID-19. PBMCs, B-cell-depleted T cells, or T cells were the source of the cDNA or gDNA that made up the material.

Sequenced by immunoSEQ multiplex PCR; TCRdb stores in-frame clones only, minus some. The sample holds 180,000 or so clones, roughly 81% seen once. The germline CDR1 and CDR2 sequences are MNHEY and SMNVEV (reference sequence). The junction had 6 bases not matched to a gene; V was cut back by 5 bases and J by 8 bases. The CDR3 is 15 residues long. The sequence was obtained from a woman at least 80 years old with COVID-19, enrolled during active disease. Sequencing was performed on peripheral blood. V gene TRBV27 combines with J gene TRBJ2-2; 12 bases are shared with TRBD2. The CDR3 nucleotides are TGTGCCAGCAGTCGACTAGCGGGAGTACCTGGGGAGCTGTTTTTT. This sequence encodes CASSRLAGVPGELFF.